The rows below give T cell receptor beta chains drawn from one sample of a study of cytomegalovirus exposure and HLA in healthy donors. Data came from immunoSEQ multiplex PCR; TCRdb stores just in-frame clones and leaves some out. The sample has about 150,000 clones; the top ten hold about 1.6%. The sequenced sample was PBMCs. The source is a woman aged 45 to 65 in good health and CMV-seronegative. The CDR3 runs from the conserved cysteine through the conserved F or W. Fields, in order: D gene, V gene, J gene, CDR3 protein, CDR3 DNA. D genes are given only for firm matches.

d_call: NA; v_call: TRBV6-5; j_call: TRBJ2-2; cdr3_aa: CASRVQGINTGELFF; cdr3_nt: TGTGCCAGCAGGGTCCAGGGGATCAACACCGGGGAGCTGTTTTTT
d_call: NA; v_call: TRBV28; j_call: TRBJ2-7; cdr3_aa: CASSFRLGGDEQYF; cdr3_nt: TGTGCCAGCAGTTTCCGACTAGGAGGCGACGAGCAGTACTTC
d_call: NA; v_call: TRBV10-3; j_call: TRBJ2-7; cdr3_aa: CAISESRQNYEQYF; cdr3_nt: TGTGCCATCAGTGAGTCGAGACAGAACTACGAGCAGTACTTC
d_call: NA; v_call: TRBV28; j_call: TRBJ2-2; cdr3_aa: CASGLLSGELFF; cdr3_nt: TGTGCCAGCGGTTTACTTTCCGGGGAGCTGTTTTTT
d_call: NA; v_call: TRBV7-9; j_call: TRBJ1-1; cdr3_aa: CASSSQGGTEAFF; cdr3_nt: TGTGCCAGCAGCTCACAGGGTGGGACTGAAGCTTTCTTT
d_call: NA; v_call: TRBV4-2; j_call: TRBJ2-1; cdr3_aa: CASSQDPLEEEQFF; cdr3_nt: TGTGCCAGCAGCCAAGATCCCCTGGAGGAAGAGCAGTTCTTC
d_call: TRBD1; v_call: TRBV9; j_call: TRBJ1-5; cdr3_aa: CASSVTSTGGCSNQPQHF; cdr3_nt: TGTGCCAGCAGCGTTACATCGACAGGGGGCTGTAGCAATCAGCCCCAGCATTTT
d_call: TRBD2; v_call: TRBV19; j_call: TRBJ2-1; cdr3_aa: CASSPIAGSYNEQFF; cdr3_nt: TGTGCCAGTAGTCCTATAGCGGGTTCATACAATGAGCAGTTCTTC
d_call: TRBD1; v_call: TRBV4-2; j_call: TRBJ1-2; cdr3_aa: CASSQERPGQGAAYGYTF; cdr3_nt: TGTGCCAGCAGCCAAGAAAGACCGGGACAGGGGGCTGCATATGGCTACACCTTC
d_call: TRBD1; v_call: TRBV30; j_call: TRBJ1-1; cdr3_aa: CASKGQPNTEAFF; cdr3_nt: TGTGCCTCAAAGGGACAGCCGAACACTGAAGCTTTCTTT
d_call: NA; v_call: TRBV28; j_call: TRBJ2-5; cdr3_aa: CASSLLFETQYF; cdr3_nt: TGTGCCAGCAGTTTGTTATTTGAGACCCAGTACTTC
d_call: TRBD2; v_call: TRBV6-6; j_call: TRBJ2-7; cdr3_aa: CASTGTSQFISYEQYF; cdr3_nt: TGTGCCAGCACCGGGACTAGCCAATTCATTTCCTACGAGCAGTACTTC
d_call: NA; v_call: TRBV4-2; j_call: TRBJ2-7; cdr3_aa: CASSQEAPRGSSYEQYF; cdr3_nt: TGTGCCAGCAGCCAAGAAGCCCCCAGGGGCAGTTCCTACGAGCAGTACTTC
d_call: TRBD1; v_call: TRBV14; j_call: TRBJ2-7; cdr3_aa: CASSHTGAYEQYF; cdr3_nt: TGTGCCAGCAGCCATACAGGGGCCTACGAGCAGTACTTC
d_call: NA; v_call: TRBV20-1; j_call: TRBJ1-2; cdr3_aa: CSARDQTGVTF; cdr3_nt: TGCAGTGCTAGAGATCAAACCGGTGTTACCTTC
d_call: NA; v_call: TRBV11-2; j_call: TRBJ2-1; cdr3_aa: CASSQGLTRYNEQFF; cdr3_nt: TGTGCCAGCAGCCAGGGACTTACCCGTTACAATGAGCAGTTCTTC
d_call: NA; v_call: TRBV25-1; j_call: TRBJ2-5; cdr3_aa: CASSGRVETQYF; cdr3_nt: TGTGCCAGCAGTGGGAGGGTAGAGACCCAGTACTTC
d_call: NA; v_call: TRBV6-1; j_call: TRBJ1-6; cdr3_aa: CASTGTASYNSPLHF; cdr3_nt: TGTGCCAGCACGGGAACGGCCTCCTATAATTCACCCCTCCACTTT
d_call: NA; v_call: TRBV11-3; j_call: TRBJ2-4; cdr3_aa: CASSPWRSGVGKNIQYF; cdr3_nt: TGTGCCAGCAGCCCCTGGAGGTCAGGGGTTGGCAAAAACATTCAGTACTTC
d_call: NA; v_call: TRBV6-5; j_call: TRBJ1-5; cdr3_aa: CASSYSMGSNQPQHF; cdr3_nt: TGTGCCAGCAGTTACTCGATGGGCAGCAATCAGCCCCAGCATTTT
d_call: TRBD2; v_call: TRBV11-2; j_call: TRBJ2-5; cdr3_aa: CASRGGLETQYF; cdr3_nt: TGTGCCAGCAGGGGAGGGCTGGAGACCCAGTACTTC
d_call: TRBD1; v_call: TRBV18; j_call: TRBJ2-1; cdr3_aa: CASSTGVASYNEQFF; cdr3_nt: TGTGCCAGCTCTACAGGGGTGGCCTCCTACAATGAGCAGTTCTTC
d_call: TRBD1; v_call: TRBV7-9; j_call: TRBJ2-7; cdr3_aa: CASSLRGTGFYEQYF; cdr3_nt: TGTGCCAGCAGCCTCCGTGGGACAGGGTTCTACGAGCAGTACTTC
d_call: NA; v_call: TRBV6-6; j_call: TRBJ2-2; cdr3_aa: CASKGGNTGELFF; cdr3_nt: TGTGCCAGCAAAGGAGGGAACACCGGGGAGCTGTTTTTT
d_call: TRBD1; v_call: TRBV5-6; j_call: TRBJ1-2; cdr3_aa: CASSSGQGEEVHGYTF; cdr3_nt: TGTGCCAGCAGCTCGGGACAGGGAGAAGAGGTTCATGGCTACACCTTC
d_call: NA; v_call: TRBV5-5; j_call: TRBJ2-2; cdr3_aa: CASSAYNTGELFF; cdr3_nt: TGTGCCAGCAGCGCCTATAACACCGGGGAGCTGTTTTTT
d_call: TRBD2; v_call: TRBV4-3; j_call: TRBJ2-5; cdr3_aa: CASSPSGGEETQYF; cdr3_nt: TGCGCCAGCAGCCCAAGCGGGGGGGAAGAGACCCAGTACTTC
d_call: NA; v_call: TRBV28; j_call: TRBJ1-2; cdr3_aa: CASSLLRQVDYGYTF; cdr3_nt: TGTGCCAGCAGTTTACTTAGACAGGTGGACTATGGCTACACCTTC
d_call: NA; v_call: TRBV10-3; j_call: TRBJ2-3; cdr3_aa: CAIRGGVSTDTQYF; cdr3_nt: TGTGCCATCAGGGGGGGTGTCAGCACAGATACGCAGTATTTT
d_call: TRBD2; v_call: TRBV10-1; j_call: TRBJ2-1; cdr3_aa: CASSPGLAGAQFF; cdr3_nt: TGCGCCAGCAGTCCGGGACTAGCGGGAGCTCAGTTCTTC
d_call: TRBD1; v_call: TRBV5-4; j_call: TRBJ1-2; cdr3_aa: CASSWGQAQNGYTF; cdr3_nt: TGTGCCAGCAGCTGGGGACAGGCTCAAAATGGCTACACCTTC
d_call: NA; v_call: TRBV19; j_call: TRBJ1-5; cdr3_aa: CASSIRGQPQHF; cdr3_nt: TGTGCCAGTAGTATAAGGGGGCAGCCCCAGCATTTT
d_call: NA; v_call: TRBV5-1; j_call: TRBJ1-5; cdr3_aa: CASSWTEKFNQPQHF; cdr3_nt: TGCGCCAGCAGCTGGACAGAGAAATTCAATCAGCCCCAGCATTTT
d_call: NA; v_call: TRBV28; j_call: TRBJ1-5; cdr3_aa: CASSWGGGSNQPQHF; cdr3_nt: TGTGCCAGCAGTTGGGGAGGGGGGAGCAATCAGCCCCAGCATTTT
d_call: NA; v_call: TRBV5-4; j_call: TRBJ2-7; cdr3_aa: CASSRQRNEQYF; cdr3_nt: TGTGCCAGCAGCCGACAGCGTAACGAGCAGTACTTC